This T cell receptor (beta chain) stems from a study of graft-versus-host responses after intestinal transplantation (dated by TCRdb to the early 2020s). Looking at the study overall: Recipients received multivisceral, liver-intestinal, or isolated intestinal transplants. Every recipient was given anti-thymocyte globulin induction, then maintenance tacrolimus and steroids for around three years. Bulk TCR-beta CDR3 sequencing was used to track graft-versus-host and host-versus-graft alloreactive T cell clones in the graft, circulation and bone marrow after intestinal transplantation. Alloreactive clones were identified by sequencing pre-transplant mixed lymphocyte reaction products and comparing these products with unstimulated pre-transplant donor and recipient T cells. A cohort of fewer than 25 intestinal transplant recipients, including one retransplant, was enrolled, and 3 patients lacking pretransplant specimens were excluded. Donor T cell macrochimerism was defined as a peak of at least 4% donor T cells among recipient peripheral blood mononuclear cells. Rather than being sequenced by the commercial service, samples from a few later patients were sequenced in-house on an Illumina MiSeq and processed with MiXCR.

To prepare the library, the immunoSEQ multiplex PCR assay was applied. For most patients, genomic DNA was subjected to high-throughput TCR-beta CDR3 sequencing by Adaptive Biotechnologies. In the source study's methods: TCR sequencing data were retrieved from Adaptive's ImmunoSEQ software for around 20 patients, whereas a few other patients were processed with MiXCR and VDJtools. CDR3 nucleotide sequences shared by donor and recipient were removed because the origin of these sequences could not be assigned. To count as alloreactive, a clone needed at least 2-fold expansion over unstimulated cells and a minimum CFSE-low frequency of 0.002% (template counts) or 0.001% (read counts). Clones detected in sequenced pre-transplant spleen, lymph node, or MLR CFSE-low populations of the donor or recipient were defined as mappable. The cumulative frequency of alloreactive clones was calculated as a percentage of all sequences, weighted by copy number. The source is immuneACCESS, and TCRdb retained only in-frame sequences with V and J called. Part of the clones is not carried over; for the studies checked, unresolved V genes explain less than half of this, and the remainder is unexplained. V and J calls and clone size come straight from that table; D and trimming were deduced from the DNA. This sample is represented by about 19,000 clones; approximately 86% of them were singletons. Around 8.9% of the sample is taken by the ten largest.

The V and J ends are trimmed by 5 bases and 4 bases, leaving 9 bases between them. Spanning cysteine to phenylalanine, the CDR3 consists of 13 amino acids. Only the CDR3 DNA stays, 39 bases, in frame from base 1. Sequences LNHDA (CDR1) and SQIVND (CDR2) are obtained from the germline V gene (reference sequence). To note about this clone: Its specific antigen is unknown. Per-base qualities were not stored, and no clone one base away is much larger.

In the first month after transplant, blood samples were collected up to 4 times, and after that at least monthly when available. Study-wide findings and limitations: The conclusions were limited by the relatively low number and heterogeneity of the intestinal transplant patients. Early after transplant, peak levels of circulating GvH clones were associated with declines in HvG clones. Patients with donor T cell macrochimerism had high GvH to HvG T cell clonal ratios in their allografts. GvH clones were found in recipient bone marrow, and some of the GvH clones appeared earlier in ileal mucosa or blood, which is consistent with an intestinal mucosal origin.

The material was PBMCs, obtained 220 to 240 days after intestinal transplant. The V gene is TRBV19 and the J gene is TRBJ1-5, with the D gene call left open. The TCR originated in a human patient who received an intestinal transplant, so some T cells may come from the graft donor. CDR3 loop: CASSGTPNQPQHF. The DNA sequence is given as TGTGCCAGTAGTGGCACTCCTAATCAGCCCCAGCATTTT.